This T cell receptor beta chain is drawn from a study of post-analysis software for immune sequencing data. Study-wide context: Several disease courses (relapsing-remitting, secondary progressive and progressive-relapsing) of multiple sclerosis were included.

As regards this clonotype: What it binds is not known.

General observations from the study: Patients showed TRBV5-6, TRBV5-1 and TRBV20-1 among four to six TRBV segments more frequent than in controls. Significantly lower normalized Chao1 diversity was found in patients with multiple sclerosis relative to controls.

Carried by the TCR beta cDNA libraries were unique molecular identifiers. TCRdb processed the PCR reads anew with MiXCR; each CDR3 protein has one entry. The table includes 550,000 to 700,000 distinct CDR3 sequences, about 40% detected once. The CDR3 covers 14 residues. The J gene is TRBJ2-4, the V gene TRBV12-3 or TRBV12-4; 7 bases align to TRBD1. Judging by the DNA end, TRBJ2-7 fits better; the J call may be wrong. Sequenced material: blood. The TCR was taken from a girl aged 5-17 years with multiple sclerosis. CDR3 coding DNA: TGTGCCAGCAGTCCCTGGGACAGCCCCTACGAGCAGTACTTC. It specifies CASSPWDSPYEQYF.